This T cell receptor (beta chain) was documented in a study of T-cell reconstitution after alpha-beta-depleted transplantation in children. Of note for this clonotype: A junction boundary mismatches the germline segment, possibly from a read error.

The authors prepared the TCRbeta library with unique molecular identifiers. TCRdb reprocessed the PCR reads with MiXCR, giving one entry per CDR3 protein. The profile covers nearly 550,000 distinct CDR3 sequences, with approximately 20% appearing a single time and 2.5% to 4% taken by the ten largest. Per the germline V gene, CDR1 is SGHRS and CDR2 is YFSETQ. This CDR3 region has 13 residues. This receptor was obtained from a human donor who donated a stem cell graft to a child with acute lymphoblastic leukemia. The input for sequencing was PBMCs from the stem cell graft donor, taken from the stem cell graft. The rearrangement uses TRBV5-1 and TRBJ2-1, with a weak D call TRBD1 (5 bases). The CDR3 DNA follows: TGCGCCAGCACAGGGCCCCCCTACAATGACCAGTTCTTC. Translated: CASTGPPYNDQFF.